One sample yielded the 15 T cell receptor beta chains listed below, sequenced in a study of cytomegalovirus exposure and HLA in healthy donors. PCR used 60 Vbeta primers and 13 Jbeta primers. Data came from immunoSEQ multiplex PCR; TCRdb stores just in-frame clones and leaves some out. This table has some 150,000 clones, 70% to 80% appearing once. The sample comprised PBMCs. Receptors were obtained from a human donor in good health.

This clone was observed a handful of times. A junction boundary mismatches the germline segment, possibly from a read error. The CDR3 nucleotides read TGTGCCAGCAGAGAAGGACAGGGTTCCGCGGTCTATGGCTACACCTTC. Its protein product is CASREGQGSAVYGYTF. V and J are TRBV6-1 and TRBJ1-2, with 8 positions matching TRBD1. Germline CDR1 reads MNHNS; CDR2 reads SASEGT. This CDR3 spans 16 amino acids.

The V call is TRBV28, the J call TRBJ2-7, with no clear D. Looked up from germline, CDR1 is MDHEN and CDR2 is SYDVKM. V was pared by 1 base and J by 2 bases, with 12 bases between. The CDR3 runs 15 residues. The CDR3 DNA reads TGTGCCAGCAGTTTATACGGTACGGGTACCTACGAGCAGTACTTC. It encodes CASSLYGTGTYEQYF.

This clone showed up just once. The chain employs TRBV5-1 and TRBJ2-7; 7 bases line up with TRBD2. Losses at the gene ends were 0 bases for V and 5 bases for J; bases not matched to a gene: 14. Germline CDR1 SGHRS, CDR2 YFSETQ. The length of the CDR3 is 17 residues. CDR3 nucleotide sequence: TGCGCCAGCAGCTTGGGCTCCGCGGGAGCCCCTAGGGACGAGCAGTACTTC. Amino acid sequence: CASSLGSAGAPRDEQYF.

V gene TRBV6-5 combines with J gene TRBJ1-1, with TRBD1 identical over 7 bases. Germline assignment: CDR1 MNHEY and CDR2 SVGAGI. The J segment lost 4 bases and the V segment lost 6 bases, leaving 5 bases of the junction unmatched. The CDR3 sequence is 13 residues long. For the CDR3, the DNA is TGTGCCAGCAGCCAGGGGGGACTCACTGAAGCTTTCTTT. It yields the protein CASSQGGLTEAFF.

The chain has TRBV29-1 and TRBJ2-1; D gene ambiguous. The CDR3 spans 12 residues. The germline CDR1 and CDR2 sequences are SQVTM and ANQGSEA. V lost 1 base, J lost 9 bases, and 10 bases lay in between. CDR3 sequence reads: CSVEGNAREQFF. The CDR3 DNA reads TGCAGCGTTGAAGGAAATGCGCGTGAGCAGTTCTTC.

The V call is TRBV6-1, the J call TRBJ2-1; 9 nucleotides match TRBD1. CDR1 MNHNS and CDR2 SASEGT come from the germline V gene. V lost 9 bases to trimming and J lost 7 bases; unmatched junction nucleotides: 13. The CDR3 is made up of 15 amino acids. The CDR3 DNA reads as TGTGCCAGTAACACGAACAGGGGGCGGAGGAATGAGCAGTTCTTC. It yields the protein CASNTNRGRRNEQFF.

This chain links TRBV7-8 with TRBJ2-1; 7 nucleotides agree with TRBD2. The CDR3 consists of 20 residues. V shed 8 bases, J shed 14 bases, and the junction held 36 bases outside the gene matches. Germline V CDR1 and CDR2: SGHVS, FQNEAQ. CDR3 in amino acids: CASFPVALGGGRLSRTWEFF. In DNA form, the CDR3 reads TGTGCCAGCTTCCCAGTGGCACTAGGTGGCGGGAGACTGTCAAGGACGTGGGAGTTCTTC.

The J gene is TRBJ1-1, the V gene TRBV28, with a possible D match to TRBD1 (6 bases). This CDR3 comprises 16 residues. Looked up from germline, CDR1 is MDHEN and CDR2 is SYDVKM. V dropped 6 bases and J dropped 4 bases, with 21 bases sitting between them. CDR3 DNA: TGTGCCAGCAGATTTCAAGGGGGGGCTTGGGGCACTGAAGCTTTCTTT. It specifies CASRFQGGAWGTEAFF.

The chain combines TRBV29-1 with TRBJ2-3, with D perhaps TRBD1 (6 bases). This CDR3 comprises 12 residues. Germline V lookup: CDR1 SQVTM, CDR2 ANQGSEA. The V end was cut by 3 bases, the J end by 4 bases, with 8 bases between. CDR3 residues: CSVERQADTQYF. The CDR3 DNA sequence: TGCAGCGTTGAGAGACAGGCAGATACGCAGTATTTT.

The genes are TRBV20-1 and TRBJ2-1; D not certain. Germline CDR1 is DFQATT and CDR2 is SNEGSKA (reference sequence). The CDR3 runs to 9 residues. The CDR3 DNA sequence: TGCAGACCCTACGGTGAGCAGTTCTTC. Protein product: CRPYGEQFF.

The chain links TRBV19 to TRBJ1-5; unclear D gene. CDR1 and CDR2 (germline): LNHDA, SQIVND (reference sequence). Deletions cut 6 bases from V and 0 bases from J, with 9 bases between. The CDR3 length is 14 residues. CDR3 sequence: CASRGQYSNQPQHF. DNA of the CDR3: TGTGCCAGTAGGGGCCAGTATAGCAATCAGCCCCAGCATTTT. Filled out from reference TRBV19 and TRBJ1-5, the complete variable domain reads DGGITQSPKYLFRKEGQNVTLSCEQNLNHDAMYWYRQDPGQGLRLIYYSQIVNDFQKGDIAEGYSVSREKKESFPLTVTSAQKNPTAFYLCASRGQYSNQPQHFGDGTRLSIL.

This clone was seen only a few times. This rearrangement joins TRBV6-5 to TRBJ2-7; perhaps TRBD2 as D (6 bases). V dropped 6 bases and J dropped 0 bases, with 15 bases sitting between them. The CDR3 contains 15 residues. Germline loops: CDR1 MNHEY, CDR2 SVGAGI. CDR3 sequence: CASRTGTSNSYEQYF. In DNA form, the CDR3 reads TGTGCCAGCAGGACCGGGACTTCTAACTCCTACGAGCAGTACTTC.

The V call is TRBV4-2, the J call TRBJ2-6; 8 bases are a match to TRBD1. J gave up 0 bases and V 0 bases, and 10 bases lay outside the gene matches. Germline V gene lookup returns CDR1 LGHNA and CDR2 YNFKEQ. The CDR3 contains 20 residues. DNA for the CDR3: TGTGCCAGCAGCCAAGAACAGGGGGTAGGAACATTCTCTGGGGCCAACGTCCTGACTTTC. Its translation is CASSQEQGVGTFSGANVLTF.

This rearrangement joins TRBV28 to TRBJ2-7, with D perhaps matching TRBD1 (5 bases). V was trimmed by 7 bases and J by 6 bases, leaving 22 bases between them. The CDR3 has 15 amino acids. Germline loops: CDR1 MDHEN, CDR2 SYDVKM. In DNA form, the CDR3 reads TGTGCCAGCAAAAAAATGGCGCAGGGCTCTGGCGAGCAGTACTTC. It codes for CASKKMAQGSGEQYF.

This clone was observed a few times. V and J are TRBV6-1 and TRBJ1-5, with D maybe TRBD1 (5 bases). CDR3 length: 15 residues. The V end was cut by 5 bases, the J end by 3 bases, with 14 bases between. Germline CDR1 and CDR2: MNHNS and SASEGT. For the CDR3, the DNA is TGTGCCAGCAGTTCTCCGGGGGGTATCAATCAGCCCCAGCATTTT. Residues: CASSSPGGINQPQHF.